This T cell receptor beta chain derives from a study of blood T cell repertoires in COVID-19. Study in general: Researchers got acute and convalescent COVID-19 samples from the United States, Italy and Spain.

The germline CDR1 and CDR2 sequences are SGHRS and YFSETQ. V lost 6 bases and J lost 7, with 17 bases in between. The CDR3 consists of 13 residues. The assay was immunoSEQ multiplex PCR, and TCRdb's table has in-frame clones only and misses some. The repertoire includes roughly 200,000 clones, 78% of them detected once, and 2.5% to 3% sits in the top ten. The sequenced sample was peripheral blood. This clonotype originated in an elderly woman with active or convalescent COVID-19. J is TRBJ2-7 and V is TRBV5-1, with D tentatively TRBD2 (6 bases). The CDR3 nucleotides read TGCGCCAGCAACTACGCCGGGGGTCTTGAGCAGTACTTC. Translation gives CASNYAGGLEQYF.